This entry lists 20 T cell receptor beta chains sequenced from one sample in a study of immune heterogeneity within non-small cell lung tumors. Template came from bulk tumor genomic DNA, at 500 to 650 ng per sample. Several widely spaced biopsies per primary tumor were taken during surgery. Surgery that was curative in intent was performed on patients with untreated, newly diagnosed non-small cell lung cancer. Multiplex PCR amplified the TCR beta CDR3 region. Its first round ran for about 10 cycles with 32 V and 13 J primers. TCRdb ran MiXCR on the multiplex PCR reads and lists one entry per CDR3 protein. The sample contains tens of thousands of distinct CDR3 sequences, 27% of which appear only once. The sample taken for sequencing was lung tumor tissue. These receptors all come from a man in his forties with non-small cell lung cancer.

This chain connects TRBV6-1 to TRBJ1-5; TRBD1 matches 9 bases. CDR1 is MNHNS, CDR2 SASEGT, per germline. The CDR3 has 15 amino acids. Trimming cost V 6 bases and J 6 bases; bases outside gene matches: 9. This chain's CDR3 is CASRIQGAPSQPQHF. The DNA for the CDR3 is TGTGCCAGCAGGATACAGGGGGCGCCAAGTCAGCCCCAGCATTTT.

The sample holds a few counts of this clonotype. The chain couples TRBV20-1 to TRBJ2-1, with TRBD2 identical over 11 bases. With V trimmed by 6 bases and J by 3 bases, 7 bases remained unmatched. Germline assignment: CDR1 DFQATT and CDR2 SNEGSKA (reference sequence). This CDR3 has 15 residues. The CDR3 region is CSAEGGLAVYNEQFF. The CDR3 coding sequence is TGCAGTGCCGAAGGGGGACTAGCGGTCTACAATGAGCAGTTCTTC.

Notes on this clonotype: One end of the junction is discordant with germline, which a read error may explain. This sequence joins TRBV7-2 and TRBJ1-1; D unclear. This CDR3 has 13 amino acids. Germline CDR1 and CDR2: SGHTA and FQGNSA. The CDR3 loop reads CANSERRASEAFF. The CDR3 bases are TGTGCCAACAGCGAGCGACGGGCATCGGAAGCTTTCTTT.

This clonotype was detected ten times or more. The rearrangement uses TRBV7-2 and TRBJ2-3; perhaps D is TRBD1 or TRBD2 (6 bases each). V was trimmed by 5 bases and J by 1 base, leaving 13 bases between them. Germline CDR1 and CDR2: SGHTA and FQGNSA. CDR3 length equals 15 residues. The CDR3 spells CASSPQRGGTDTQYF. Here the CDR3 DNA reads TGTGCCAGCAGCCCCCAGAGGGGGGGCACAGATACGCAGTATTTT. Drawing the rest from reference TRBV7-2 and TRBJ2-3, the complete variable domain is GAGVSQSPSNKVTEKGKDVELRCDPISGHTALYWYRQSLGQGLEFLIYFQGNSAPDKSGLPSDRFSAERTGGSVSTLTIQRTQQEDSAVYLCASSPQRGGTDTQYFGPGTRLTVL.

The chain couples TRBV9 to TRBJ1-1; D not certain. In germline, CDR1 is SGDLS, CDR2 YYNGEE. V was clipped by 2 bases and J by 3 bases, with 11 bases between them. This CDR3 contains 14 residues. CDR3 residues: CASSVKTYDTEAFF. CDR3 DNA sequence: TGTGCCAGCAGCGTCAAAACGTATGACACTGAAGCTTTCTTT.

This clonotype showed up just a few times. V and J are TRBV5-5 and TRBJ1-6, with D unresolved. V lost 2 bases and J lost 7, with 13 bases in between. This CDR3 region has 15 residues. CDR1 and CDR2 from the germline V gene are SGHKS and YYEKEE (reference sequence). CDR3 region: CASSLSSTQNSPLHF. The CDR3 bases are TGTGCCAGCAGCTTATCGTCGACACAGAATTCACCCCTCCACTTT.

This clonotype was picked up a small number of times. CDR3 in DNA: TGTGCCAGCAGCGAAAAGTACGATCCAGAGACCCAGTACTTC. Its protein product is CASSEKYDPETQYF. The V gene is TRBV9, the J gene TRBJ2-5; the D is unclear. In germline, CDR1 is SGDLS, CDR2 YYNGEE. The CDR3 covers 14 residues. The ends were cut back, 3 bases at V and 4 bases at J, with 13 bases in the middle. The variable domain in full, completed from reference TRBV9 and TRBJ2-5, reads DSGVTQTPKHLITATGQRVTLRCSPRSGDLSVYWYQQSLDQGLQFLIQYYNGEERAKGNILERFSAQQFPDLHSELNLSSLELGDSALYFCASSEKYDPETQYFGPGTRLLVL.

In its sample, this clonotype was seen many times. This chain uses TRBV5-1 with TRBJ2-5; TRBD2 matches 15 bases. The germline gives CDR1 SGHRS, CDR2 YFSETQ. CDR3 size: 15 residues. V gave up 4 bases and J gave up 5 bases; unmatched junction bases: 3. The CDR3 coding sequence is TGCGCCAGCAGCCTGGGACTAGCGGGAGGTGAGACCCAGTACTTC. Its translation is CASSLGLAGGETQYF. Looking up the rest from reference TRBV5-1 and TRBJ2-5 gives the full variable domain: KAGVTQTPRYLIKTRGQQVTLSCSPISGHRSVSWYQQTPGQGLQFLFEYFSETQRNKGNFPGRFSGRQFSNSRSEMNVSTLELGDSALYLCASSLGLAGGETQYFGPGTRLLVL.

By share, this clonotype ranks as medium-sized (0.01 to 0.1%). The chain is built from TRBV6-5 and TRBJ2-7, with 12 bases lining up with TRBD2. There are 17 residues in the CDR3. Looked up from germline, CDR1 is MNHEY and CDR2 is SVGAGI. The junction had 3 bases not matched to a gene; V was cut back by 0 bases and J by 0 bases. The CDR3: CASSYSGLAGSSYEQYF. CDR3 coding DNA: TGTGCCAGCAGTTACTCCGGACTAGCGGGGAGCTCCTACGAGCAGTACTTC.

Points on this clonotype: One junction end does not reproduce the germline sequence, and a read error may be involved. The gene calls are TRBV5-1 and TRBJ2-2; weak D call: TRBD2 (5 bases). Per the germline V gene, CDR1 is SGHRS and CDR2 is YFSETQ. This CDR3 spans 12 amino acids. As DNA, the CDR3 is TGCGCCAGCAGCACGGGTGCCGGGGAGCTGTGTTTT. It yields the protein CASSTGAGELCF.

At least ten counts were recorded for this clonotype. V gene TRBV3-1 combines with J gene TRBJ1-5; no clear D gene. Trimming shortened V by 1 base and J by 4 bases, and 8 bases separated the two germline ends. CDR3 length: 14 residues. CDR1 is LGHDT and CDR2 is YNNKEL in the germline V gene (reference sequence). The CDR3 spells CASSQGSLNQPQHF. The CDR3, as DNA: TGTGCCAGCAGCCAAGGGTCATTAAATCAGCCCCAGCATTTT.

Turning to this clonotype: A much larger clonotype is one base distant, so this may be a read error. The chain carries TRBV30 and TRBJ1-2; D remains unclear. The CDR3 sequence is 13 residues long. Looked up from germline, CDR1 is GTSNPN and CDR2 is SVGIG (reference sequence). The germline V and J ends were trimmed by 3 bases and 6 bases, with 14 bases remaining between them. For the CDR3, the DNA is TGTGCCTGGAGAATGATCCAGGAGGATGGCTACACCTTC. Translation gives CAWRMIQEDGYTF.

In its sample, this clonotype was seen a few times. V gene TRBV2 combines with J gene TRBJ1-5; D possibly corresponds to TRBD1 (5 bases). This CDR3 contains 16 residues. The germline V and J ends were trimmed by 7 bases and 5 bases, with 21 bases remaining between them. Germline V gene data show CDR1 as SNHLY and CDR2 as FYNNEI. The DNA of the CDR3 is TGTGCCAGCAATGCCCCCGGGGGGGGGGGAGATCAGCCCCAGCATTTT. Its translation is CASNAPGGGGDQPQHF.

The chain uses TRBV4-1 and TRBJ2-1; D assignment may be TRBD1 or TRBD2 (6 bases each). This CDR3 has 16 amino acids. The germline CDR1 and CDR2 sequences are MGHRA and YSYEKL. Trimming removed 0 bases from V and 9 bases from J, with 18 bases in between. The CDR3 sequence: CASSQDTGRYGLEQFF. The CDR3 region has the DNA TGCGCCAGCAGCCAAGATACAGGGAGGTATGGGCTTGAGCAGTTCTTC.

V and J are TRBV14 and TRBJ2-7, with D hard to call. The germline V gene has CDR1 SGHDN and CDR2 FVKESK. Trimming pared 0 bases from V and 2 bases from J, leaving 11 bases between. The CDR3 has 15 amino acids. The CDR3: CASSQDRRQAYEQYF. For the CDR3, the DNA is TGTGCCAGCAGCCAAGATCGACGGCAAGCCTACGAGCAGTACTTC. Looking up the rest from reference TRBV14 and TRBJ2-7 gives the full variable domain: EAGVTQFPSHSVIEKGQTVTLRCDPISGHDNLYWYRRVMGKEIKFLLHFVKESKQDESGMPNNRFLAERTGGTYSTLKVQPAELEDSGVYFCASSQDRRQAYEQYFGPGTRLTVT.

This clonotype is judged medium-sized (0.01 to 0.1%). The rearrangement uses TRBV6-2 or TRBV6-3 and TRBJ2-7, with TRBD2 identical over 12 bases. Germline V CDR1 and CDR2: MNHEY, SVGEGT. Trimming took 9 bases from V and 2 from J; bases not matched to a gene: 5. CDR3 length equals 14 residues. The CDR3 loop is CASRLAGATYEQYF. In DNA form, the CDR3 reads TGTGCCAGTAGACTAGCGGGAGCCACCTACGAGCAGTACTTC.

The chain is built from TRBV11-2 and TRBJ2-3; TRBD2 matches 9 bases. There are 15 residues in the CDR3. CDR1 is SGHAT, CDR2 FQNNGV, per germline. Trimming removed 5 bases from V and 5 bases from J; junction bases left unmatched: 8. The chain's CDR3 is CASSRIAGEVDTQYF. CDR3 nucleotides: TGTGCCAGCAGCCGCATAGCGGGAGAAGTAGATACGCAGTATTTT.

This clonotype showed up just once. Being one base from a much bigger clone, this may be a read error. V is TRBV19 and J is TRBJ1-6; D perhaps matches TRBD1 (5 bases). Per the germline V gene, CDR1 is LNHDA and CDR2 is SQIVND (reference sequence). The CDR3 totals 12 residues. This chain's CDR3 is CASRGGNSPPHF. In nucleotides, the CDR3 is TGTGCCAGTAGGGGGGGGAATTCACCCCCCCACTTT.

On this clonotype itself: Sequence at one end of the junction differs from germline and may be a read error. The CDR3 bases are TGTGCCGGCAGCCAAGGGTATGAGCAGTTCTTC. Its protein is CAGSQGYEQFF. The chain couples TRBV14 to TRBJ2-1; no firm D call. The CDR3 loop spans 11 amino acids. Germline V gene sequence: CDR1 SGHDN, CDR2 FVKESK.

Concerning this clonotype: A read error may explain this, as a much larger clone is one base away. The gene calls are TRBV6-1 and TRBJ2-2; 8 bases match TRBD2. CDR1 is MNHNS, CDR2 SASEGT, per germline. The CDR3 loop spans 15 amino acids. The CDR3 DNA reads TGTGTCAGCAGCCTTAGCGGGATTAACACCGGGGAGCTGTTTTTT. Its protein product is CVSSLSGINTGELFF.